The rows below give T cell receptor beta chains drawn from one sample of a study of T-cell reconstitution after alpha-beta-depleted transplantation in children. Using its own MiXCR run on the PCR reads, TCRdb lists one record per CDR3 protein. The sample holds roughly 89,000 distinct CDR3 sequences; 10% to 15% are singletons and the top ten take roughly 14%. Sequenced here: PBMCs from the stem cell graft donor, sampled from the stem cell graft. All receptors derive from a human donor who donated a stem cell graft to a child with inherited bone marrow failure. The CDR3 runs from the conserved cysteine through the conserved F or W. A D gene is named only where the DNA matches it firmly. Some rows mark clone size as missing; the rest say once, few, many or name a class of expanded clone.

j_call v_call clone_size d_call cdr3_aa cdr3_nt
TRBJ1-1 TRBV27 many TRBD1 CASSLTGALQPEAFF TGTGCCAGCAGTTTGACAGGGGCTTTACAACCTGAAGCTTTCTTT
TRBJ2-3 TRBV5-1 many NA CASSLVQDTQYF TGCGCCAGCAGCTTGGTTCAGGATACGCAGTATTTT
TRBJ1-1 TRBV20-1 many NA CIASGGADTEAFF TGCATTGCTTCGGGGGGAGCAGACACTGAAGCTTTCTTT
TRBJ2-7 TRBV5-2 NA NA CAMSPGVQPTPYEQYF TGTGCCATGAGCCCTGGGGTACAGCCTACCCCCTACGAGCAGTACTTC
TRBJ2-3 TRBV4-3 many NA CASSQDGGRDTQYF TGCGCCAGCAGCCAAGATGGAGGGAGAGATACGCAGTATTTT
TRBJ2-4 TRBV4-3 NA NA CASSPGTPKDIQYF TGCGCCAGCAGCCCCGGGACACCCAAGGACATTCAGTACTTC
TRBJ2-4 TRBV9 NA NA CASSVEGGGVNIQYF TGTGCCAGCAGCGTAGAGGGGGGGGGGGTTAACATTCAGTACTTC
TRBJ1-5 TRBV14 many NA CASSRSYNQPQHF TGTGCCAGCAGCCGAAGTTACAATCAGCCCCAGCATTTT
TRBJ2-1 TRBV19 NA TRBD2 CASSRFSGGEQFF TGTGCCAGTAGTCGATTTAGCGGGGGTGAGCAGTTCTTC
TRBJ2-2 TRBV6-5 NA NA CASSPEGRITGELFF TGTGCCAGCAGTCCAGAGGGGCGAATCACCGGGGAGCTGTTTTTT
TRBJ2-2 TRBV7-3 few NA CASSLIQTGELFF TGTGCCAGCAGCTTAATCCAAACCGGGGAGCTGTTTTTT
TRBJ1-1 TRBV7-9 few TRBD1 CASSLGTGVNTEAFF TGTGCCAGCAGCTTAGGGACAGGGGTGAACACTGAAGCTTTCTTT
TRBJ2-5 TRBV5-1 many TRBD1 CASSLAVRGRKETQYF TGCGCCAGCAGCTTGGCGGTCAGGGGGCGCAAAGAGACCCAGTACTTC
TRBJ2-7 TRBV4-3 many TRBD2 CASSQDHLAGAYEQYF TGCGCCAGCAGCCAAGATCATCTAGCGGGAGCCTACGAGCAGTACTTC
TRBJ2-1 TRBV28 NA TRBD2 CASRASGGGKQFF TGTGCCAGCAGGGCTAGCGGGGGGGGAAAGCAGTTCTTC
TRBJ1-2 TRBV3-1 many TRBD1 CASSLGTGYEGYTF TGTGCCAGCAGCCTCGGGACAGGGTATGAGGGCTACACCTTC
TRBJ1-2 TRBV20-1 many TRBD1 CSASPARDRESDYGYTF TGCAGTGCTAGCCCGGCCAGGGACAGGGAGTCAGACTATGGCTACACCTTC
TRBJ1-5 TRBV7-2 many TRBD1 CASSSSTGGADQPQHF TGTGCCAGCAGCTCTTCAACAGGGGGCGCAGATCAGCCCCAGCATTTT
TRBJ2-1 TRBV18 many TRBD2 CASSFSPGLAGGSYNEQFF TGTGCCAGCTCCTTCTCTCCGGGACTAGCGGGGGGCTCCTACAATGAGCAGTTCTTC
TRBJ2-1 TRBV29-1 many TRBD1 CSVTGGDRPSYNEQFF TGCAGCGTTACAGGGGGCGACAGGCCTTCCTACAATGAGCAGTTCTTC
TRBJ2-7 TRBV29-1 NA NA CSVLGLGTPYEQYF TGCAGCGTTTTGGGTCTAGGGACACCCTACGAGCAGTACTTC
TRBJ1-5 TRBV7-3 many TRBD1 CASSINTGELGNNQPQHF TGTGCCAGCAGCATAAACACAGGGGAATTAGGTAACAATCAGCCCCAGCATTTT
TRBJ2-7 TRBV7-3 many NA CASSLQGGYEQYF TGTGCCAGCAGCTTACAGGGGGGCTACGAGCAGTACTTC
TRBJ2-7 TRBV11-1 NA NA CASSLLTYEQYF TGTGCCAGCAGCTTGTTGACCTACGAGCAGTACTTC
TRBJ2-2 TRBV4-3 many TRBD2 CASSQVPLAGGTTGELFF TGCGCCAGCAGCCAAGTTCCACTAGCGGGAGGGACCACCGGGGAGCTGTTTTTT
TRBJ2-7 TRBV15 many TRBD2 CATSSLSGGVYEQYF TGTGCCACCAGCAGCTTGAGCGGGGGGGTGTACGAGCAGTACTTC
TRBJ1-5 TRBV7-2 few TRBD1 CASSLGQVLDQPQHF TGTGCCAGCAGCTTGGGACAGGTCCTGGATCAGCCCCAGCATTTT
TRBJ1-5 TRBV4-3 many NA CASSQDVPRSIGNQPQHF TGCGCCAGCAGCCAAGATGTCCCGCGATCCATAGGCAATCAGCCCCAGCATTTT
TRBJ2-5 TRBV5-6 many NA CASSFQETQYF TGTGCCAGCAGCTTCCAAGAGACCCAGTACTTC
TRBJ1-2 TRBV15 many NA CATSRGYGYTF TGTGCCACCAGCAGGGGATATGGCTACACCTTC
TRBJ2-2 TRBV28 many TRBD1 CASSLTGETGELFF TGTGCCAGCAGTTTAACAGGGGAGACCGGGGAGCTGTTTTTT
TRBJ2-7 TRBV20-1 many NA CSAPVDSYYEQYF TGCAGTGCGCCCGTGGACAGCTACTACGAGCAGTACTTC
TRBJ2-3 TRBV29-1 many TRBD2 CSVVGLAGTDTQYF TGCAGCGTCGTTGGACTAGCGGGAACAGATACGCAGTATTTT
TRBJ1-4 TRBV5-1 many NA CASSSRQSGEKLFF TGCGCCAGCAGCTCTAGACAGAGTGGGGAAAAACTGTTTTTT
TRBJ1-2 TRBV12-3/TRBV12-4 many TRBD1 CASAGDRGDYGYTF TGTGCCAGCGCGGGGGACAGGGGGGACTATGGCTACACCTTC
TRBJ2-5 TRBV6-2/TRBV6-3 NA NA CASRIRGTLETQYF TGTGCCAGCCGTATCCGGGGGACTCTGGAGACCCAGTACTTC
TRBJ2-5 TRBV5-1 many NA CASSNSQETQYF TGCGCCAGCAGTAACAGCCAAGAGACCCAGTACTTC
TRBJ1-4 TRBV18 many NA CASSGLRGEKLFF TGTGCCAGCTCAGGTTTACGTGGTGAAAAACTGTTTTTT
TRBJ1-1 TRBV5-1 many NA CASSLPDVNTEAFF TGCGCCAGCAGCTTGCCAGACGTGAACACTGAAGCTTTCTTT
TRBJ2-7 TRBV20-1 many TRBD2 CSARDIVGRESYEQYF TGCAGTGCTAGAGATATAGTGGGGCGGGAGTCCTACGAGCAGTACTTC
TRBJ1-1 TRBV5-4 few NA CASSVPENTEAFF TGTGCCAGCAGTGTGCCGGAGAACACTGAAGCTTTCTTT
TRBJ2-1 TRBV27 NA NA CASSVFPFSGSYNEQFF TGTGCCAGCAGTGTTTTCCCTTTTTCGGGTTCCTACAATGAGCAGTTCTTC
TRBJ2-7 TRBV7-9 many TRBD1 CASSLQGVSYEQYF TGTGCCAGCAGCTTACAGGGGGTCTCCTACGAGCAGTACTTC
TRBJ2-1 TRBV9 many TRBD2 CASSVARERGGHNEQFF TGTGCCAGCAGCGTAGCTCGAGAGAGGGGAGGGCACAATGAGCAGTTCTTC
TRBJ1-1 TRBV7-9 NA NA CASSFPNEKTEAFF TGTGCCAGCAGCTTCCCCAACGAGAAGACTGAAGCTTTCTTT
TRBJ1-1 TRBV10-3 many TRBD1 CAISEPTDPGQGAQNTEAFF TGTGCCATCAGTGAGCCCACCGATCCGGGACAGGGGGCGCAGAACACTGAAGCTTTCTTT
TRBJ1-2 TRBV14 many NA CASSRAITIGGYTF TGTGCCAGCAGCCGGGCGATCACTATTGGCGGCTACACCTTC
TRBJ1-5 TRBV19 many NA CASSIQGYSNQPQHF TGTGCCAGTAGTATCCAGGGCTATAGCAATCAGCCCCAGCATTTT
TRBJ2-7 TRBV5-1 many NA CASSLAASYEQYF TGCGCCAGCAGCTTGGCGGCCTCCTACGAGCAGTACTTC
TRBJ2-3 TRBV10-3 many NA CATGTPGTDTQYF TGTGCCACTGGGACACCCGGCACAGATACGCAGTATTTT